This T cell receptor beta chain was observed in a study of T-cell memory formation after mild COVID-19. Study-wide findings and caveats: Second-wave clones with a day 37 peak had unconfirmed SARS-CoV-2 specificity. Researchers found some responding clones in pre-infection memory, a sign that cross-reactive memory joined.

Remarks on this clonotype: Its target is not known.

With constant-segment primers, 5'RACE yielded cDNA libraries of TCR alpha and TCR beta that carried sample barcodes and UMIs. Via MiXCR, TCRdb re-called the 5' RACE reads, giving one row per CDR3 protein. The sample has approximately 440,000 distinct CDR3 sequences; roughly 20% are singletons. The CDR3 covers 14 residues. The V gene lost 4 bases and the J gene lost 0 bases, with 10 bases spanning the gap. Germline V CDR1 and CDR2: MNHEY, SMNVEV (reference sequence). The origin of this receptor is an adult woman who had mild COVID-19 (a few samples of this study predate the infection). Cell type and time point are not known. Sequencing input: PBMCs or a T cell subset sorted from them (not recorded which). The chain recombines TRBV27 with TRBJ2-7; no definite D call. This CDR3 reads CASSSVKSSYEQYF. As DNA, the CDR3 is TGTGCCAGCAGTTCCGTGAAGAGCTCCTACGAGCAGTACTTC.